The 7 T cell receptor beta chains presented below share a single source sample, sequenced in a study of spatial heterogeneity in lung cancer. TCRdb re-called the 5' RACE reads with MiXCR, one entry per CDR3 protein. The sample holds approximately 40,000 distinct CDR3 sequences; less than 5.5% are singletons and the top ten take around 30%. Noted time point: sample taken at primary tumor resection. Without sorting, whole RNA was sequenced from tumor, nontumor lung or frozen PBMC. Sequencing was performed on PBMCs, taken at surgery. The receptors derive from a female donor with early-stage non-small cell lung cancer.

This clonotype was counted ten times or more. The chain combines TRBV7-9 with TRBJ2-7; D is perhaps TRBD2 (6 bases). V lost 5 bases and J lost 0, with 14 bases in between. Per germline, CDR1 SEHNR and CDR2 FQNEAQ (reference sequence). The CDR3 is 15 residues long. The CDR3 reads CASSPGLLGSYEQYF. The CDR3 DNA reads TGTGCCAGCAGCCCGGGACTGTTGGGCTCCTACGAGCAGTACTTC.

This clonotype was found many times. V is TRBV24-1 and J is TRBJ2-1; TRBD2 matches 9 bases. The germline CDR1 and CDR2 sequences are KGHDR and SFDVKD. CDR3 size: 20 residues. Unmatched junction bases numbered 16, after V lost 4 bases and J lost 1 base. The CDR3 region has the DNA TGTGCCACCAGTGACCCTGCCCGGGGTAGCGGGAGTAGGTCCTACAATGAGCAGTTCTTC. Its translation: CATSDPARGSGSRSYNEQFF.

This clonotype was found many times. This chain joins TRBV7-2 and TRBJ2-7; D is unresolved. Germline V gives CDR1 SGHTA, CDR2 FQGNSA. Trimming pared 5 bases from V and 0 bases from J, leaving 11 bases between. CDR3 length: 14 residues. CDR3 in amino acids: CASSPWGLSYEQYF. Here the CDR3 DNA reads TGTGCCAGCAGCCCCTGGGGTCTCTCCTACGAGCAGTACTTC.

This clonotype was recorded many times. V is TRBV6-5 and J is TRBJ2-2; TRBD2 agrees at 10 bases. Per germline, CDR1 MNHEY and CDR2 SVGAGI. The CDR3 runs to 19 residues. V was pared by 6 bases and J by 0 bases, with 13 bases of the junction left unmatched. The CDR3 bases are TGTGCCAGCAGCTGGACTAGCGGATCTGATCTGGCGAACACCGGGGAGCTGTTTTTT. Its protein product is CASSWTSGSDLANTGELFF.

This clonotype was counted ten times or more. J is TRBJ2-5 and V is TRBV7-2; 9 bases agree with TRBD1. CDR1 is SGHTA and CDR2 is FQGNSA in the germline V gene. V dropped 5 bases and J dropped 5; count of bases not matched to a gene: 6. The CDR3 extends over 14 amino acids. CDR3 DNA sequence: TGTGCCAGCAGCCCCAACAGGGGGCGGGAGACCCAGTACTTC. Encoded protein: CASSPNRGRETQYF. Together with reference TRBV7-2 and TRBJ2-5, the CDR3 gives the full variable domain: GAGVSQSPSNKVTEKGKDVELRCDPISGHTALYWYRQSLGQGLEFLIYFQGNSAPDKSGLPSDRFSAERTGGSVSTLTIQRTQQEDSAVYLCASSPNRGRETQYFGPGTRLLVL.

This clonotype was seen a few times. The chain employs TRBV7-2 and TRBJ2-6, with no clear D. The CDR3 has 15 residues. The germline CDR1 and CDR2 sequences are SGHTA and FQGNSA. V lost 3 bases, J lost 2 bases, and 8 bases lay in between. CDR3 sequence reads: CASSLTWAGANVLTF. CDR3 in DNA: TGTGCCAGCAGCTTGACTTGGGCTGGGGCCAACGTCCTGACTTTC.

This clonotype was detected ten times or more. CDR3 region: CASSLGRGQGTQYF. CDR3 coding DNA: TGTGCCAGCAGCTTAGGACGGGGCCAGGGGACCCAGTACTTC. The J gene is TRBJ2-5, the V gene TRBV7-2; D could derive from TRBD1 or TRBD2 (5 bases each). CDR3 length: 14 amino acids. From germline, CDR1 is SGHTA and CDR2 FQGNSA. V lost 1 base to trimming and J lost 7 bases, with 13 bases between them.